The 10 T cell receptor beta chains below all came from one sample that was sequenced in a study of T cells in Graves' hyperthyroidism and ophthalmopathy. Amplification targeted TCR beta CDR3 regions from RNA transcripts. During a first-round RT-PCR of the TCR CDR3, the HTBI primer set was used. TCRdb reprocessed the multiplex PCR reads via MiXCR and lists one record per CDR3 protein. The top ten hold 8.2% of the sample, which has under 700,000 distinct CDR3 sequences, 40% to 55% seen once. The specimen sequenced was peripheral blood or thyroid tissue (not recorded which). These receptors were taken from a young woman with Graves' hyperthyroidism.

The J gene is TRBJ2-2, the V gene TRBV10-3, with 15 bases lining up with TRBD2. V shed 6 bases, J shed 7 bases, and the junction held 12 bases outside the gene matches. CDR3 length: 18 amino acids. The germline V gene encodes CDR1 ENHRY and CDR2 SYGVKD. CDR3 sequence reads: CAIRPGLAGGNLHGELFF. The CDR3 nucleotides read TGTGCCATCAGGCCGGGACTAGCGGGAGGAAATCTCCACGGGGAGCTGTTTTTT.

The rearrangement uses TRBV20-1 and TRBJ1-1; D might be TRBD1 (5 bases). The CDR3 loop spans 13 amino acids. In germline, CDR1 is DFQATT, CDR2 SNEGSKA (reference sequence). Trimming removed 3 bases from V and 5 bases from J, with 13 bases in between. The CDR3: CSASGGFKTEAFF. The CDR3 region has the DNA TGCAGTGCTAGTGGGGGGTTTAAAACTGAAGCTTTCTTT.

The chain combines TRBV25-1 with TRBJ1-2; 8 nucleotides match TRBD1. Germline V gives CDR1 MGHDK, CDR2 SYGVNS. Trimming cost V 5 bases and J 8 bases; bases outside gene matches: 10. There are 14 residues in the CDR3. The CDR3 DNA reads TGTGCCAGCAGTTTATCGGGGACAGGTTTGGGCTACACCTTC. Translation gives CASSLSGTGLGYTF.

For the CDR3, the DNA is TGTGCCACCAGCAGAGGTCAGCAGGCGGAGCAGTTCTTC. Protein sequence: CATSRGQQAEQFF. The chain joins TRBV15 to TRBJ2-1; D is unresolved. V dropped 1 base and J dropped 10 bases, with 11 bases sitting between them. Germline assignment: CDR1 LNHNV and CDR2 YYDKDF (reference sequence). The CDR3 is made up of 13 amino acids.

This clonotype was seen many times. The chain has TRBV20-1 and TRBJ1-4; the D gene is possibly TRBD1 (6 bases). Germline V gene data show CDR1 as DFQATT and CDR2 as SNEGSKA (reference sequence). V was pared by 4 bases and J by 6 bases, with 12 bases between. The CDR3 extends over 13 amino acids. The CDR3 sequence: CSAKQGGDEKLFF. In nucleotides, the CDR3 is TGCAGTGCTAAACAGGGAGGGGATGAAAAACTGTTTTTT.

The rearrangement joins TRBV12-3 or TRBV12-4 to TRBJ2-5; 7 nucleotides align to TRBD2. Losses at the gene ends were 9 bases for V and 2 bases for J; bases not matched to a gene: 12. CDR3 length equals 15 residues. For the CDR3, the DNA is TGTGCCAGTTTAGCTAGCGGAGTAGCTCAAGAGACCCAGTACTTC. Translated: CASLASGVAQETQYF.

The V and J genes are TRBV10-3 and TRBJ2-7; TRBD2 matches 10 bases. V was clipped by 0 bases and J by 2 bases; unmatched bases: 13. CDR1 and CDR2 (germline): ENHRY, SYGVKD. This CDR3 has 19 amino acids. DNA of the CDR3: TGTGCCATCAGTGAGTCGAAACTAGCGGGACAGCTAAAGACCTACGAGCAGTACTTC. Encoded protein: CAISESKLAGQLKTYEQYF.

The chain recombines TRBV7-9 with TRBJ1-1; 7 bases line up with TRBD1. The germline CDR1 and CDR2 sequences are SEHNR and FQNEAQ (reference sequence). V was pared by 2 bases and J by 1 base, with 4 bases of the junction left unmatched. CDR3 size: 15 residues. The CDR3 nucleotides read TGTGCCAGCAGCTTAATCGGGACAGAGAACACTGAAGCTTTCTTT. Its translation is CASSLIGTENTEAFF.

This clonotype was counted only a few times. V is TRBV14 and J is TRBJ1-2; no definite D call. This CDR3 has 15 amino acids. Germline V gene data show CDR1 as SGHDN and CDR2 as FVKESK. Between the trimmed V and J ends, which lost 0 bases and 8 bases, there was a span of 16 bases. The CDR3 loop is CASSQERAGGSGYTF. CDR3 nucleotide sequence: TGTGCCAGCAGCCAAGAAAGGGCAGGAGGATCCGGCTACACCTTC.

As concerns this clonotype: One junction end does not reproduce the germline sequence, and a read error may be involved. The CDR3 nucleotides are TGTGCCAGCAGCTTTGAAAGGGCAGAGCCCCAGTACTTC. Amino acid sequence: CASSFERAEPQYF. The J gene is TRBJ2-5, the V gene TRBV7-2; D is ambiguous. In germline, CDR1 is SGHTA, CDR2 FQGNSA. CDR3 length equals 13 residues. The full variable domain, its missing parts supplied by reference TRBV7-2 and TRBJ2-5, is GAGVSQSPSNKVTEKGKDVELRCDPISGHTALYWYRQSLGQGLEFLIYFQGNSAPDKSGLPSDRFSAERTGGSVSTLTIQRTQQEDSAVYLCASSFERAEPQYFGPGTRLLVL.